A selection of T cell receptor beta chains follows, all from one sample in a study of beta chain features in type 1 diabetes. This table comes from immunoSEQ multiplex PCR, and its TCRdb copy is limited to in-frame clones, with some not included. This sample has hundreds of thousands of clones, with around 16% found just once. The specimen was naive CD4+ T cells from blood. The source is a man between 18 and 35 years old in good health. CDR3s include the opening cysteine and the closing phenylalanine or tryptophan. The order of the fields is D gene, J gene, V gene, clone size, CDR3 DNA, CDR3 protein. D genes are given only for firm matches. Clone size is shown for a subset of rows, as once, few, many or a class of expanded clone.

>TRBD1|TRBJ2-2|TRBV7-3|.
TGTGCCAGCAGCTTGGACAGGGAGACCGGGGAGCTGTTTTTT
CASSLDRETGELFF
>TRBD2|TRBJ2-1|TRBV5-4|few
TGTGCCAGCAGCAAGAGCTTGAATAGCGGGAGGGCCCCATACAATGAGCAGTTCTTC
CASSKSLNSGRAPYNEQFF
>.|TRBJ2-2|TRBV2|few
TGTGCCAGCAGGACCCATGGGACCGGGGAGCTGTTTTTT
CASRTHGTGELFF
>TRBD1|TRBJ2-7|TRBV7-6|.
TGTGCCAGCAGCTTAGCAGGGGGACAGGTGAATTACGAGCAGTACTTC
CASSLAGGQVNYEQYF
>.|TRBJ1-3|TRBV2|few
TGTGCCAGCACTGGGGACGGGACTGGAAACACCATATATTTT
CASTGDGTGNTIYF
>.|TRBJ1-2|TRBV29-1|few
TGCAGCGTTGATGGAGAGGGCTATGGCTACACCTTC
CSVDGEGYGYTF
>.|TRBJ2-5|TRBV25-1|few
TGTGCCAGCATGGAGGAAGAGACCCAGTACTTC
CASMEEETQYF
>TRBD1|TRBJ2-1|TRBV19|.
TGTGCCAGTAGAAGTCTCCGGGACAGCAAAACCAATGAGCAGTTCTTC
CASRSLRDSKTNEQFF
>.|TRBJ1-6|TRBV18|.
TGTGCCAGCTCTCGGAATAGCGGGGGGAATTCACCCCTCCACTTT
CASSRNSGGNSPLHF
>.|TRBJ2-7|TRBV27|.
TGTGCCAGCAGTTTCAGCGGATTCTCCTACGAGCAGTACTTC
CASSFSGFSYEQYF
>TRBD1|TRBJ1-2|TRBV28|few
TGTGCCAGCAGTTGGACAGGGTCCTATGGCTACACCTTC
CASSWTGSYGYTF
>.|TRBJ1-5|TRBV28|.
TGTGCCAGCAGAGGTAGCAATCAGCCCCAGCATTTT
CASRGSNQPQHF
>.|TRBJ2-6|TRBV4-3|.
TGCGCCAGCAGGGGAAAACCTGGGGCCAACGTCCTGACTTTC
CASRGKPGANVLTF
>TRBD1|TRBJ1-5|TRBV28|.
TGTGCCAGCAGTTTTCGACAGGGTAGTCAGCCCCAGCATTTT
CASSFRQGSQPQHF
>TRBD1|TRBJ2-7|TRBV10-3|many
TGTGCCAACTCCGGGACAGGGACCTACGAGCAGTACTTC
CANSGTGTYEQYF
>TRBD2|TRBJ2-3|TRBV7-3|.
TGTGCCAGCAGCCCCGGTACCAGCGGGAGGTGGTCAGATACGCAGTATTTT
CASSPGTSGRWSDTQYF
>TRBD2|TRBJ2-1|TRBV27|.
TGTGCCAGCAGTTTATGGCTAGCGGCCTACAATGAGCAGTTCTTC
CASSLWLAAYNEQFF
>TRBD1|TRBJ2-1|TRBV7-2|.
TGTGCCAGCAGGAGACAGGGAGCTTACAATGAGCAGTTCTTC
CASRRQGAYNEQFF
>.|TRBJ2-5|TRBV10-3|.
TGTGCCATCAGGGACACGGATTACCAAGAGACCCAGTACTTC
CAIRDTDYQETQYF
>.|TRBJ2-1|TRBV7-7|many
TGTGCTAGCAGCCCAGGGACGCCCTCCCGGGGGGAGCAGTTCTTC
CASSPGTPSRGEQFF
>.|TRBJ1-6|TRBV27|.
TGTGCCAGCAGTGGGTTAACCTTGGTCAATTCACCCCTCCACTTT
CASSGLTLVNSPLHF
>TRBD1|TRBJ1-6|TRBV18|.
TGTGCCAGCTCACCGGGGACAGGCAATTCACCCCTCCACTTT
CASSPGTGNSPLHF
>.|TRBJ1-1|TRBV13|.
TGTGCCAGCAGCCCCCGTAACATGAACACTGAAGCTTTCTTT
CASSPRNMNTEAFF
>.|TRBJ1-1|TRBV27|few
TGTGCCAGCAGAAAACTGAACACCAACACTGAAGCTTTCTTT
CASRKLNTNTEAFF
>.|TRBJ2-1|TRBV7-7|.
TGTGCCAGCAGCTTAGCGGCTAGCAAATACAATGAGCAGTTCTTC
CASSLAASKYNEQFF
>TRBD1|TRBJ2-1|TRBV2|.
TGTGCCAGCAGTGATGGGACAGGAGTGTTTGAGCAGTTCTTC
CASSDGTGVFEQFF
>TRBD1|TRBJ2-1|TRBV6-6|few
TGTGCCAGCAGTTACCCCGGACAGGGGGCCGGTGAGCAGTTCTTC
CASSYPGQGAGEQFF
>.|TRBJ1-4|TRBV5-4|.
TGTGCCAGCAGCTTGGTGGAGGGGCAAAAACTGTTTTTT
CASSLVEGQKLFF
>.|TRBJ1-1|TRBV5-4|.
TGTGCCAGCAGCTTGGGGCAGCCGGCAAACACTGAAGCTTTCTTT
CASSLGQPANTEAFF